The T cell receptor beta chain described here comes from a study of blood T cell repertoires in COVID-19. About the research overall: Collection of acute and convalescent COVID-19 samples took place in the United States, Italy and Spain.

In the original processing: Amplification of reference gene primers provided the estimated nucleated cell counts. Repertoires were generated with immunoSEQ multiplex PCR, while TCRdb's copy carries only in-frame clones and drops some. V, J and clone size are those of that table, while D and trimming were read from the DNA. This table holds over 450,000 clones, 70% to 90% found once. Enrollment of patients from Seattle took place during active infection, with longitudinal follow-up. Germline V gene sequence: CDR1 SGDLS, CDR2 YYNGEE. CDR3 length: 15 residues. After removal of 0 bases from V and 2 bases from J, the junction contained 2 bases not matched to a gene. Concerning this clone: At the DNA level, this CDR3 is encoded by other sequences in the same sample as well.

The chain combines TRBV9 with TRBJ1-2, with 9 bases identical to TRBD1. Material: peripheral blood. This TCR was sampled from a woman aged 45-65 years with COVID-19, enrolled during active disease. The chain's CDR3 is CASSVAGTGNYGYTF. In nucleotides, the CDR3 is TGTGCCAGCAGCGTAGCCGGGACAGGGAACTATGGCTACACCTTC.